This T cell receptor beta chain came from a study of shared clonotypes between healthy human individuals. Terminally differentiated effector memory CD45RA+ cells were excluded by CCR7 positive selection of CD45RO-negative cells. Caucasian adults living in Nashville, Tennessee, provided all samples. The study's findings and limits: Relative to memory subsets, naive subsets generally showed larger estimated richness.

Notes on this clone: Its antigen is still unknown.

This table comes from immunoSEQ multiplex PCR, and its TCRdb copy is limited to in-frame clones, with some not included. The repertoire holds over 750,000 clones, with roughly 96% as singletons. The CDR3 totals 15 residues. Germline V gene lookup returns CDR1 LNHDA and CDR2 SQIVND (reference sequence). The germline V and J ends were trimmed by 5 bases and 3 bases, with 16 bases remaining between them. The clonotype was recovered from a young man in good health. V and J are TRBV19 and TRBJ1-2; D might be TRBD1 (5 bases). Sequencing input: naive CD8+ T cells sorted from blood. CDR3 protein: CASSGTGFFDYGYTF. As DNA, the CDR3 is TGTGCCAGTAGTGGAACAGGCTTCTTTGACTATGGCTACACCTTC.